This T cell receptor beta chain came from a study of cytomegalovirus exposure and HLA in healthy donors. Broader study findings: Listed as cytomegalovirus-associated were approximately 160 TCR beta chains. Later analysis demonstrated an association between a missense DCLRE1C variant and TCR beta V- and J-gene trimming.

13 Jbeta primers and 60 Vbeta primers were used for the PCR. The data were produced by immunoSEQ multiplex PCR, yet TCRdb's version contains in-frame clones alone and is incomplete. Of about 100,000 clones in the sample, around 72% are singletons; the top ten hold 13% to 15%. With respect to this clone: The antigen is not known.

CDR3 length: 14 amino acids. Trimming took off 4 bases at V and 4 bases at J, with 14 bases between the two ends. Germline CDR1 is GTSNPN and CDR2 is SVGIG (reference sequence). The genes are TRBV30 and TRBJ1-3; D gene uncertain. The receptor was isolated from a male donor in good health and CMV-seropositive. The source material was PBMCs. CDR3 nucleotide sequence: TGTGCCTGGACCAACGGGATGGGCGGAAACACCATATATTTT. Translating it yields CAWTNGMGGNTIYF.